The rows below give T cell receptor beta chains drawn from one sample of a study of blood T cell repertoires in COVID-19. Sequenced by immunoSEQ multiplex PCR; TCRdb stores in-frame clones only, minus some. The sample comprises 300,000 to 400,000 clones, about nine tenths of which are singletons, and about 6.9% rests with the top ten. The material sequenced was peripheral blood. Source of these receptors: a woman aged 45-65 years with COVID-19, enrolled during active disease. Both conserved end residues are part of each CDR3. A D gene is named only where the DNA matches it firmly.

v_gene	j_gene	d_gene	CDR3aa	CDR3nt
TRBV10-1	TRBJ1-1	TRBD1	CASSESDRGPPDTEAFF	TGCGCCAGCAGTGAGTCCGACAGGGGGCCACCGGACACTGAAGCTTTCTTT
TRBV7-2	TRBJ2-6	TRBD2	CASSWSSGPPTGANVLTF	TGTGCCAGCAGCTGGTCTAGCGGGCCCCCCACTGGGGCCAACGTCCTGACTTTC
TRBV5-1	TRBJ2-7	-	CASSLNRPSSYEQYF	TGCGCCAGCAGCTTGAACAGACCGAGCTCCTACGAGCAGTACTTC
TRBV7-9	TRBJ1-1	TRBD1	CASSYPRVTGGPNTEAFF	TGTGCCAGCAGCTACCCCCGGGTTACAGGGGGACCAAACACTGAAGCTTTCTTT
TRBV5-1	TRBJ2-1	TRBD2	CASSLDRGLAGGGNEQFF	TGCGCCAGCAGCTTGGACAGGGGACTAGCGGGAGGGGGGAATGAGCAGTTCTTC
TRBV29-1	TRBJ2-5	TRBD1	CSTQGVGSQETQYF	TGCAGCACGCAGGGGGTGGGGTCCCAAGAGACCCAGTACTTC
TRBV3-1/TRBV3-2	TRBJ1-2	-	CASSQVSGNYGYTF	TGTGCCAGCAGCCAGGTTTCAGGAAACTATGGCTACACCTTC
TRBV30	TRBJ2-1	-	CAWSVGGYSYNEQFF	TGTGCCTGGAGTGTAGGGGGATACTCCTACAATGAGCAGTTCTTC
TRBV6-5	TRBJ2-1	-	CASSYSPGARDEQFF	TGTGCCAGCAGTTACTCCCCGGGAGCTAGGGATGAGCAGTTCTTC
TRBV24-1	TRBJ2-2	-	CATSENHASTGELFF	TGTGCCACCAGTGAAAATCACGCTAGCACCGGGGAGCTGTTTTTT
TRBV9	TRBJ2-3	-	CASSSNGPIAYF	TGTGCCAGCAGCTCTAATGGGCCGATTGCGTATTTT